Included here is one T cell receptor beta chain sequence, with context. These data originate in a study of blood T cell repertoires in COVID-19. The data were produced by immunoSEQ multiplex PCR, yet TCRdb's version contains in-frame clones alone and is incomplete. The sample has more than 100,000 clones, roughly 80% seen once; the top ten hold more than 10%. Germline-derived CDR1 and CDR2 are KGHSH and LQKENI. There are 15 residues in the CDR3. Trimming cost V 3 bases and J 2 bases; bases outside gene matches: 6. The V gene is TRBV18, the J gene TRBJ1-1, with 7 bases identical to TRBD1. The sequenced sample consisted of peripheral blood. The receptor's source is a human donor in a cohort sampled during active COVID-19. This chain's CDR3 is CASSPPGGVNTEAFF. In DNA, the CDR3 is TGTGCCAGCTCACCCCCAGGGGGAGTAAACACTGAAGCTTTCTTT.